The 18 T cell receptor beta chains in this list originate from one sample, sequenced in a study of TIL therapy for anti-PD-1-resistant metastatic lung cancer. Time point meaning: pre-treatment sample, taken before nivolumab and TIL therapy. The immunoSEQ assay was v3. This table comes from immunoSEQ multiplex PCR, and its TCRdb copy is limited to in-frame clones, with some not included. The sample has about 60,000 clones, roughly 91% seen once; the top ten hold 2.5% to 3%. The sequencing here drew on blood, taken at baseline. The receptors were gathered from a person aged 25 to 85 with non-small cell lung cancer.

V usage is TRBV6-5 and J usage is TRBJ2-2; D is undetermined. The CDR3 runs 11 residues. CDR1 is MNHEY, CDR2 SVGAGI, per germline. V dropped 6 bases and J dropped 8 bases, with 7 bases sitting between them. DNA for the CDR3: TGTGCCAGCAGACTCGTGGGGGAGCTGTTTTTT. This codes for CASRLVGELFF.

The chain combines TRBV27 with TRBJ1-6; D gene unclear. The CDR3 is 9 residues long. Trimming removed 8 bases from V and 13 bases from J, with 6 bases in between. CDR1 MNHEY and CDR2 SMNVEV come from the germline V gene (reference sequence). The CDR3 reads CASPRPLHF. In DNA, the CDR3 is TGTGCCAGCCCTCGGCCCCTCCACTTT.

This chain uses TRBV7-2 with TRBJ2-7, with a possible D match to TRBD2 (7 bases). V shed 1 base and J shed 2 bases, with 12 bases lying between them. The CDR3 runs 15 residues. The V gene's germline CDR1 is SGHTA and CDR2 FQGNSA. CDR3 in amino acids: CASSLDGGAPYEQYF. The CDR3 DNA is TGTGCCAGCAGCTTAGATGGGGGGGCGCCCTACGAGCAGTACTTC.

A remark on this clone: An end of the junction differs from the germline gene, which may be a read error. This chain uses TRBV11-2 with TRBJ1-1; TRBD1 matches 7 bases. This CDR3 spans 14 amino acids. CDR1 is SGHAT, CDR2 FQNNGV, per germline. CDR3 loop: CASSLGSTGVKGAW. In DNA form, the CDR3 reads TGTGCCAGCAGCTTAGGATCTACAGGGGTCAAGGGGGCGTGG.

The gene calls are TRBV4-2 and TRBJ2-7; 10 nucleotides agree with TRBD2. Trimming took 1 base from V and 4 from J; bases not matched to a gene: 4. This CDR3 spans 15 amino acids. Germline assignment: CDR1 LGHNA and CDR2 YNFKEQ. CDR3 DNA: TGTGCCAGCAGCCAAGTAGCGGGGGGAGGGTACGAGCAGTACTTC. It specifies CASSQVAGGGYEQYF.

The chain links TRBV27 to TRBJ2-2; D assignment may be TRBD1 or TRBD2 (6 bases each). Germline CDR1 MNHEY, CDR2 SMNVEV (reference sequence). The CDR3 has 15 amino acids. V lost 5 bases, J lost 3 bases, and 13 bases lay in between. The CDR3 reads CASSGYREDTGELFF. The DNA for the CDR3 is TGTGCCAGCAGTGGATACAGGGAGGACACCGGGGAGCTGTTTTTT.

The V gene is TRBV6-5, the J gene TRBJ1-6, with D possibly being TRBD1 (6 bases). Germline-derived CDR1 and CDR2 are MNHEY and SVGAGI. V was cut by 4 bases and J by 10 bases, with 17 bases left in between. The CDR3 sequence is 15 residues long. The CDR3 here is CASSLSRRGNSPLHF. In DNA, the CDR3 is TGTGCCAGCAGTTTAAGCCGCAGGGGAAACTCACCCCTCCACTTT.

V usage is TRBV7-3 and J usage is TRBJ2-3; 8 bases are shared with TRBD2. The germline V gene has CDR1 SGHTA and CDR2 FQGTGA. CDR3 size: 16 residues. After removal of 5 bases from V and 3 bases from J, the junction contained 10 bases not matched to a gene. CDR3 region: CASSLTSGEPTDTQYF. As DNA, the CDR3 is TGTGCCAGCAGCCTTACTAGCGGAGAACCTACAGATACGCAGTATTTT.

The V gene is TRBV10-2, the J gene TRBJ2-2; D may match TRBD1 or TRBD2 (5 bases each). Germline CDR1 is WSHSY and CDR2 is SAAADI. The length of the CDR3 is 12 residues. Trimming shortened V by 9 bases and J by 7 bases, and 12 bases separated the two germline ends. CDR3 loop: CASSLGGGELFF. In DNA form, the CDR3 reads TGCGCCAGTTCCCTTGGGGGCGGGGAGCTGTTTTTT.

The V and J genes are TRBV5-4 and TRBJ1-2; D gene ambiguous. Trimming left V 3 bases short and J 2 bases short, with 17 bases between. Per germline, CDR1 SGHNT and CDR2 YYREEE (reference sequence). This CDR3 spans 16 amino acids. CDR3 loop: CASSSARENLNYGYTF. The CDR3 DNA reads TGTGCCAGCAGCTCGGCACGGGAGAATTTAAACTATGGCTACACCTTC. The full variable domain, in which reference TRBV5-4 and TRBJ1-2 provide the parts outside the CDR3, is ETGVTQSPTHLIKTRGQQVTLRCSSQSGHNTVSWYQQALGQGPQFIFQYYREEENGRGNFPPRFSGLQFPNYSSELNVNALELDDSALYLCASSSARENLNYGYTFGSGTRLTVV.

The chain joins TRBV20-1 to TRBJ1-2; D is possibly TRBD1 (6 bases). Trimming removed 5 bases at V and 6 bases at J, with 10 bases between. There are 11 residues in the CDR3. The germline V gene has CDR1 DFQATT and CDR2 SNEGSKA (reference sequence). The CDR3 DNA is TGCAGTGCTCACCCAGGGGATGGCTACACCTTC. Its protein is CSAHPGDGYTF.

V usage is TRBV29-1 and J usage is TRBJ2-1; D not resolved. CDR1 SQVTM and CDR2 ANQGSEA come from the germline V gene. The CDR3 contains 13 residues. Trimming removed 2 bases from V and 10 bases from J, with 15 bases in between. In DNA, the CDR3 is TGCAGCGTTGAATGCAGGACCGTACGGGAGCAGTTCTTC. This encodes CSVECRTVREQFF.

The chain is built from TRBV6-1 and TRBJ2-5; no clear D. This CDR3 region has 15 residues. The germline V and J ends were trimmed by 1 base and 1 base, with 10 bases remaining between them. Germline values: CDR1 MNHNS, CDR2 SASEGT. The CDR3 sequence: CASSEESSPQETQYF. CDR3 DNA sequence: TGTGCCAGCAGTGAAGAATCTAGTCCCCAAGAGACCCAGTACTTC.

This sequence joins TRBV29-1 and TRBJ1-1; 8 bases are shared with TRBD1. The germline V gene encodes CDR1 SQVTM and CDR2 ANQGSEA. The CDR3 is 13 residues long. J lost 2 bases, V lost 7 bases, and 6 bases had no gene match. The CDR3 DNA follows: TGCAGCGGAAATGGACAGGGTAACACTGAAGCTTTCTTT. It is translated as CSGNGQGNTEAFF.

The chain recombines TRBV7-8 with TRBJ1-3; D remains ambiguous. Germline V gene lookup returns CDR1 SGHVS and CDR2 FQNEAQ. The V end lost 1 base, the J end lost 8 bases, and 18 bases lay between the germline ends. The CDR3 loop spans 16 amino acids. The CDR3 is CASSLGGTPGLDTIYF. The CDR3 bases are TGTGCCAGCAGCTTAGGAGGAACACCCGGGCTAGACACCATATATTTT.

Notes on this clone: Other DNA sequences in the same sample also yield this CDR3. V and J are TRBV2 and TRBJ2-7; the D is unclear. CDR3 length: 11 residues. Germline V gene lookup returns CDR1 SNHLY and CDR2 FYNNEI. Trimming took 6 bases from V and 4 from J, leaving 7 bases between them. The CDR3 bases are TGTGCCAGCAGAAAGGGTTACGAGCAGTACTTC. Translating gives CASRKGYEQYF.

The chain uses TRBV7-2 and TRBJ1-2, with D possibly TRBD1 on 6 matching bases. Germline V gene lookup returns CDR1 SGHTA and CDR2 FQGNSA. The CDR3 spans 14 residues. V lost 1 base and J 7 bases, leaving 13 bases between the germline ends. In DNA, the CDR3 is TGTGCCAGCAGCTTAGACTGGGGGGCGGGTGGCTACACCTTC. Encoded protein: CASSLDWGAGGYTF.

V gene TRBV5-5 combines with J gene TRBJ1-2; TRBD1 matches 7 bases. The CDR3 sequence is 13 residues long. The germline gives CDR1 SGHKS, CDR2 YYEKEE (reference sequence). CDR3 sequence (DNA): TGTGGCTCTCAGGGGGGGCCTAAAGATGGCTACACCTTC. Amino acid sequence: CGSQGGPKDGYTF.